This T cell receptor beta chain was identified in a study of T cell changes during pregnancy in multiple sclerosis. V lost 1 base, J lost 2 bases, and 8 bases lay in between. The CDR3 length is 15 residues. Germline values: CDR1 MNHEY, CDR2 SMNVEV (reference sequence). TCRdb keeps only in-frame clones here, not all; method: immunoSEQ multiplex PCR. Among some 140,000 clones, 90% to 98% were seen once, and the ten largest hold over 0.35%. V gene TRBV27 combines with J gene TRBJ2-2; D ambiguous. The origin of this receptor is a female donor with multiple sclerosis, enrolled in a pregnancy study. Sequences were derived from peripheral blood, sampled after pregnancy. CDR3 in DNA: TGTGCCAGCAGTTTATTACAGATAAACACCGGGGAGCTGTTTTTT. Translated, it gives CASSLLQINTGELFF.